Reported below is one T cell receptor beta chain. Antigen unknown. The sample originates from a study of OX40 agonist ivuxolimab in advanced cancers. Study summary: Patients undergoing dose escalation presented with hepatocellular carcinoma, melanoma, renal cell or head and neck cancer.

Data came from immunoSEQ multiplex PCR; TCRdb stores just in-frame clones and leaves some out. The table includes 71,000 or so clones, 80% detected once. Study-wide points: Determination of antigen specificity was not performed for the expanded peripheral T cells.

This CDR3 is built from 13 residues. Germline lookup yields CDR1 MNHEY and CDR2 SVGAGI. The V end was cut by 5 bases, the J end by 1 base, with 9 bases between. Autoimmune disease history or systemic immunosuppression disqualified patients. The source is an adult with an advanced solid tumor such as melanoma, head and neck, liver or kidney cancer. The starting material was CD4+ or CD8+ T cells sorted from blood, obtained in a trial of the OX40 agonist ivuxolimab. V and J are TRBV6-5 and TRBJ2-7, with D possibly TRBD1 on 5 matching bases. The CDR3 region has the DNA TGTGCCAGCAGTAAAAGACAGTCCTACGAGCAGTACGTC. Protein product: CASSKRQSYEQYV.